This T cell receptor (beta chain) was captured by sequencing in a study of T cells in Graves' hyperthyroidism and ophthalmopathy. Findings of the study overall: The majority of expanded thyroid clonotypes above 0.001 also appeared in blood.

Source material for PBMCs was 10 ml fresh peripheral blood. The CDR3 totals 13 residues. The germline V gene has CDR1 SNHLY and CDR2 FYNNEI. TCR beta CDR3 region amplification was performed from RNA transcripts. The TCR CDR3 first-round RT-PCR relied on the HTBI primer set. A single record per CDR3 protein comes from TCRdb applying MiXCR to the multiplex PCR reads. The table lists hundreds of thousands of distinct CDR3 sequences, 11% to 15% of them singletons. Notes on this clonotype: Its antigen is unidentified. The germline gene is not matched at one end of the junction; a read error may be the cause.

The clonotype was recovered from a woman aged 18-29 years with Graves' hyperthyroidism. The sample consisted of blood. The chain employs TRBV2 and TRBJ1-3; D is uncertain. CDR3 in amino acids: CASNSDSGNTTYF. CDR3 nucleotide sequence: TGTGCCAGCAACAGCGACTCTGGAAACACCACATATTTT.